This T cell receptor (beta chain) was documented in a study of T-cell memory formation after mild COVID-19. About the study: Among the donors, TCR clusters were largely specific to each donor. Study-wide points: Confirmation was lacking for SARS-CoV-2 specificity of second-wave clones that peaked on day 37. The pre-infection memory compartment contained some responding clones, suggesting cross-reactive memory joined.

This clonotype was found many times. As yet, its antigen is unknown. The TCR alpha and TCR beta cDNA libraries, bearing sample barcodes and UMIs, were generated by 5'RACE using constant-segment primers. Each CDR3 protein gets one entry after TCRdb re-called the 5' RACE reads with MiXCR. The profile shows 25,000 or so distinct CDR3 sequences, around 6.8% of them singletons. The length of the CDR3 is 15 residues. Germline V gene data show CDR1 as MNHEY and CDR2 as SVGEGT. V shed 2 bases and J shed 4 bases, with 12 bases lying between them. Material: PBMCs or a T cell subset sorted from them (not recorded which). This chain joins TRBV6-2 or TRBV6-3 and TRBJ1-5, with D hard to call. The sequence was obtained from an adult woman who had mild COVID-19 (a few samples of this study predate the infection). Cell type and time point are not known. The CDR3 coding sequence is TGTGCCAGCAGTTACGACTCTACCCCGAATCAGCCCCAGCATTTT. It translates to CASSYDSTPNQPQHF.